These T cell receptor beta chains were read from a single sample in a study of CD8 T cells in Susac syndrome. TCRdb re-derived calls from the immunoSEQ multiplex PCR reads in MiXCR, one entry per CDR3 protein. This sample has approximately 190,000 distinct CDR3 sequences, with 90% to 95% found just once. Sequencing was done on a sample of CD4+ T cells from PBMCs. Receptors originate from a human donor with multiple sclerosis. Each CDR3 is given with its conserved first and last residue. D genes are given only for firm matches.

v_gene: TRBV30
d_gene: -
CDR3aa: CAWSGSLNPGSFYNSPLHF

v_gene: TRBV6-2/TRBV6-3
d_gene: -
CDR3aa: CASSYSTLFRNQPQHF

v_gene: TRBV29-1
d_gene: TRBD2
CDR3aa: CSVERTSGETQYF

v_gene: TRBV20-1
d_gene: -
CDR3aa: CSHLKGETQYF

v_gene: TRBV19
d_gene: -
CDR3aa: CASSIRGYNEQYF

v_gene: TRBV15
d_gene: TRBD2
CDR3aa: CATSGKQIAGGYNEQFF

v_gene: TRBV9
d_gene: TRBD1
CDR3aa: CASSAQQGNYGYTF

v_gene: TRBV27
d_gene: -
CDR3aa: CASSWRGNQPQHF

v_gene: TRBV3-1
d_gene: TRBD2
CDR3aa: CASSQVGLASYNEQFF

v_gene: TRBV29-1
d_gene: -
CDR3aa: CSVQDLNTEAFF

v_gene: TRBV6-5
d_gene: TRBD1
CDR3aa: CASSLTGVDDQPQHF

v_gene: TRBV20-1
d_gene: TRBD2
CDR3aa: CSARRLAGGPTSTDTQYF

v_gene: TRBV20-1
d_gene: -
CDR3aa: CSIPGVGGYTF

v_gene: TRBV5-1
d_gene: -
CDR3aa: CASSFHGDRDPEDF

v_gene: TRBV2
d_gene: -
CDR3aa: CASSVDSQSTEAFF

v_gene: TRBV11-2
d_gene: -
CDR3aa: CASSLVEGGGTEAFF

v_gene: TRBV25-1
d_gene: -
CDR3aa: CASSWLIRGARTDTQYF

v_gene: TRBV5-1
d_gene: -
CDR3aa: CASSFPTEETQYF

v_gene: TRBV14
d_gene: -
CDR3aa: CASSRNGQLSSYTF

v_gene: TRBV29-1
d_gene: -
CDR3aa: CSAVLQENTEAFF

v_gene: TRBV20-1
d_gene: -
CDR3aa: CSASRQAKIGQPQHF

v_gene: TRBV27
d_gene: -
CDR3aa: CASRTSDILSTDTQYF

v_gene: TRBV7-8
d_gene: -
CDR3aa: CASSLAVGDTQYF

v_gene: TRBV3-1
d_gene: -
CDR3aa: CASGSHEAGQPQHF

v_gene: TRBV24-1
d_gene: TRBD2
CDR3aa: CATSDFGGPKRDYQFF

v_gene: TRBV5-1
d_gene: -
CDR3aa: CASSLVQATYNEQFF

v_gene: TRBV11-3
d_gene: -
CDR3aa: CASSRSPDQPQHF

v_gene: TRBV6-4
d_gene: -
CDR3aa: CASSVRSNTEAFF

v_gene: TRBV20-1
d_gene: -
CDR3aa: CSAHTVTVFF

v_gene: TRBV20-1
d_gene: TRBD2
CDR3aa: CSVTGTSGSSSYEQYF

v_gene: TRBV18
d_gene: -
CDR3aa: CASSPRWKDGEQFF

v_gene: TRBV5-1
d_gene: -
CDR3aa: CASSYSMNTEAFF

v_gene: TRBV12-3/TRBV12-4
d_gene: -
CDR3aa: CASVARGNTDTQYF

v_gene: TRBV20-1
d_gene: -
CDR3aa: CSATTHYSNQPQHF

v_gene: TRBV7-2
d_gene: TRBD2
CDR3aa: CASSLRLAGWGGEQYF

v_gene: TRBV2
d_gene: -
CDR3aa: CASSVGEGVTQYF

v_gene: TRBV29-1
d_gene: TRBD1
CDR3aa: CSVAGGWTGSIAPEAFF

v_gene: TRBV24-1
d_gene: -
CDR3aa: CAAQGFYGYTF

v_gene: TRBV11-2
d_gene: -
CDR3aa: CASSWEARGTQYF

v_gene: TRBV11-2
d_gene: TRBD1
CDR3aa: CASDLPDRGLAYGYTF

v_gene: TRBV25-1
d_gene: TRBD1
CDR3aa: CASSEYPLAGGETQYF

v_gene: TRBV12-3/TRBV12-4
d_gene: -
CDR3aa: CASSPDSLNQPQHF

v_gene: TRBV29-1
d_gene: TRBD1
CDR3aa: CSVGGQVRTEAFF

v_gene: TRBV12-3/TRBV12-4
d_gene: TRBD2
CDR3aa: CASSFASLAGDTQYF

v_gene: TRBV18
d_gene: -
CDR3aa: CASSPLGGTYNEQFF

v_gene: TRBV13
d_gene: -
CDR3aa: CASSVGLAGSPQETQYF

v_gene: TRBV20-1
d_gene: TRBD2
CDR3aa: CSASQRGASNEQFF

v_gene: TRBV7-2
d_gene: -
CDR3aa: CASSRQARGQPQHF

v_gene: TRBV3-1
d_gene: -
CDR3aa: CASSRLVHEQYF

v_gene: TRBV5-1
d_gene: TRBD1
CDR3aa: CASSLAGTGDGYTF

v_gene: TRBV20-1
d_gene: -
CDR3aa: CSASRDGRETQYF